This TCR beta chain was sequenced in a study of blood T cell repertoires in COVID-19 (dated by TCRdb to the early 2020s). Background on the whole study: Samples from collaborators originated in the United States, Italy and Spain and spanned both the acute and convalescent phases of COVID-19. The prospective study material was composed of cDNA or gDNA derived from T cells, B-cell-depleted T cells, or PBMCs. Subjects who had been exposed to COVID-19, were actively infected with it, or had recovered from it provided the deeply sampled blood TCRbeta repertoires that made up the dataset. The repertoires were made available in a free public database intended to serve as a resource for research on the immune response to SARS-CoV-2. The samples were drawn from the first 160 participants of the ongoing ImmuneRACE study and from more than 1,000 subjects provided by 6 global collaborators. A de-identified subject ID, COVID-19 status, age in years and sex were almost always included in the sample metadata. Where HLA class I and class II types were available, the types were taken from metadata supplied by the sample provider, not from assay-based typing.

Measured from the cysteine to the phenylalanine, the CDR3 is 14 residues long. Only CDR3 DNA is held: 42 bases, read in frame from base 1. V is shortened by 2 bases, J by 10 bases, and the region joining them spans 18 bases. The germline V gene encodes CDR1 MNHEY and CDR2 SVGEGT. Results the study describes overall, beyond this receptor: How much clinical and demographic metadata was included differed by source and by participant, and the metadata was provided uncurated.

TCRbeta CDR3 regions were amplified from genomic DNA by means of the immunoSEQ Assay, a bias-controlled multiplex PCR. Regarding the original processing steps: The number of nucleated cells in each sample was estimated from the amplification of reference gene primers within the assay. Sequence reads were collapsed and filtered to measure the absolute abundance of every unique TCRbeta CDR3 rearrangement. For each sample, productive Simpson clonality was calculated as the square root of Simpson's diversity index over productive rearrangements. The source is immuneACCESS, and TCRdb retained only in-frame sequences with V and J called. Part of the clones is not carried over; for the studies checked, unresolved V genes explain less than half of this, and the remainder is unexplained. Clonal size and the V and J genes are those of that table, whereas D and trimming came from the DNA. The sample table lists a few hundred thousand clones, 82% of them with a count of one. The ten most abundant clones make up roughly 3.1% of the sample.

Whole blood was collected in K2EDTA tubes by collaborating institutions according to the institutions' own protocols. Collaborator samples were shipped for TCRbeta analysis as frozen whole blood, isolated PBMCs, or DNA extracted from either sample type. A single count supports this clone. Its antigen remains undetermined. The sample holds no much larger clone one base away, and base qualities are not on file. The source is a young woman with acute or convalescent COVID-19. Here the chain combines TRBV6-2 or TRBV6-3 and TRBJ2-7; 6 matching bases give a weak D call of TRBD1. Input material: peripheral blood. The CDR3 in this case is CASSYPDRFHHQYF. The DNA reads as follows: TGTGCCAGCAGTTACCCCGACAGGTTTCACCACCAGTACTTC.